One and the same sample provided the 24 T cell receptor beta chains below, sequenced in a study of immune cell composition in non-small cell lung cancer. Libraries were prepared by immunoSEQ multiplex PCR; TCRdb keeps only in-frame clonotypes and omits some of them. The sample lists 2,000 to 3,000 clones, 82% occurring once. The sequenced material came from lung tumor tissue. These receptors originate from a human donor with non-small cell lung cancer.

This clone has only a few counts. V gene TRBV27 combines with J gene TRBJ2-7, with 9 bases that match TRBD2. The CDR3 length is 15 residues. Per germline, CDR1 MNHEY and CDR2 SMNVEV (reference sequence). The ends lost 8 bases at V and 2 bases at J; junction bases unmatched: 10. The CDR3, as DNA: TGTGCCAGCGGATCACTAGCGGGCATCGCCTACGAGCAGTACTTC. It codes for CASGSLAGIAYEQYF.

The chain joins TRBV19 to TRBJ1-5, with D uncertain. The CDR3 runs to 13 residues. V was pared by 3 bases and J by 5 bases, with 8 bases between. Germline V gives CDR1 LNHDA, CDR2 SQIVND (reference sequence). CDR3 sequence reads: CASSMGRDQPQHF. CDR3 DNA sequence: TGTGCCAGTAGTATGGGTCGGGATCAGCCCCAGCATTTT.

This rearrangement joins TRBV29-1 to TRBJ2-7; TRBD1 is a possible D gene (7 bases). The V gene's germline CDR1 is SQVTM and CDR2 ANQGSEA. V was shortened by 8 bases and J by 0 bases, with 11 bases between the two germline ends. This CDR3 comprises 12 residues. CDR3 sequence: CSFRGDSYEQYF. In DNA, the CDR3 is TGCAGCTTCAGGGGGGACTCCTACGAGCAGTACTTC.

The chain employs TRBV4-1 and TRBJ1-5, with 7 nucleotides matching TRBD1. This CDR3 has 16 amino acids. With V trimmed by 4 bases and J by 1 base, 7 bases remained unmatched. Germline assignment: CDR1 MGHRA and CDR2 YSYEKL. Here the CDR3 reads CASSRLLQGSNQPQHF. Here the CDR3 DNA reads TGCGCCAGCAGCCGCCTACTACAGGGGAGCAATCAGCCCCAGCATTTT.

The chain uses TRBV28 and TRBJ1-5; TRBD1 agrees at 7 bases. This CDR3 comprises 17 residues. V lost 9 bases to trimming and J lost 4 bases; unmatched junction nucleotides: 18. Germline-derived CDR1 and CDR2 are MDHEN and SYDVKM. The CDR3 reads CASLLTIGQAINQPQHF. CDR3 DNA: TGTGCCAGTCTACTGACGATCGGACAGGCCATTAATCAGCCCCAGCATTTT. Supplemented by reference TRBV28 and TRBJ1-5, the full variable domain reads DVKVTQSSRYLVKRTGEKVFLECVQDMDHENMFWYRQDPGLGLRLIYFSYDVKMKEKGDIPEGYSVSREKKERFSLILESASTNQTSMYLCASLLTIGQAINQPQHFGDGTRLSIL.

CDR3 DNA sequence: TGCGCCAGCAGCGTACGGACAGGTCGGGGTCAGCCCCAGCATTTT. It encodes CASSVRTGRGQPQHF. The V call is TRBV4-1, the J call TRBJ1-5, with TRBD1 matching 7 bases. With V trimmed by 5 bases and J by 6 bases, 10 bases remained unmatched. The CDR3 is made up of 15 amino acids. Germline assignment: CDR1 MGHRA and CDR2 YSYEKL.

In regard to this clone: At one end, the junction sequence differs from germline, possibly due to a read error. The chain links TRBV18 to TRBJ1-6, with D maybe TRBD1 (5 bases). CDR1 is KGHSH, CDR2 LQKENI, per germline. The CDR3 has 13 amino acids. CDR3 in amino acids: CTSSDSRNSPLHF. In nucleotides, the CDR3 is TGTACCAGCTCCGACAGTCGTAATTCACCCCTCCACTTT.

In its sample, this clone was seen once. This chain connects TRBV6-5 to TRBJ1-2; no definite D call. Germline CDR1 and CDR2: MNHEY and SVGAGI. The V and J ends lost 4 bases and 1 base respectively, with 10 bases between them. This CDR3 is 14 amino acids long. CDR3 amino acids: CASSSQTVNYGYTF. As DNA, the CDR3 is TGTGCCAGCAGTTCCCAGACTGTTAACTATGGCTACACCTTC.

The chain is built from TRBV5-1 and TRBJ2-1; D possibly corresponds to TRBD2 (6 bases). Germline CDR1 is SGHRS and CDR2 is YFSETQ. CDR3 length: 15 amino acids. Trimming stripped 0 bases from V and 4 bases from J, with 11 bases between. CDR3 amino acids: CASSLGSGGYNEQFF. CDR3 nucleotide sequence: TGCGCCAGCAGCTTGGGTAGCGGAGGGTACAATGAGCAGTTCTTC.

The chain links TRBV7-8 to TRBJ1-2; D may be TRBD1 (6 bases). Germline lookup yields CDR1 SGHVS and CDR2 FQNEAQ. Deletions cut 2 bases from V and 4 bases from J, with 11 bases between. This CDR3 contains 14 residues. CDR3 loop: CASSLNRAFYGYTF. CDR3 DNA sequence: TGTGCCAGCAGCTTAAACAGGGCTTTCTATGGCTACACCTTC.

The CDR3 spells CASRPTGRNQPQHF. CDR3 coding DNA: TGTGCCAGCAGACCGACAGGGCGCAATCAGCCCCAGCATTTT. This chain links TRBV6-5 with TRBJ1-5; 7 bases fit TRBD1. This CDR3 has 14 amino acids. The V gene end was trimmed by 6 bases and the J gene end by 2 bases; junction bases not matched to a gene: 4. Germline CDR1 MNHEY, CDR2 SVGAGI.

This rearrangement joins TRBV28 to TRBJ1-4; TRBD1 might be the D (5 bases). The ends were cut back, 4 bases at V and 7 bases at J, with 13 bases in the middle. In germline, CDR1 is MDHEN, CDR2 SYDVKM. This CDR3 has 14 amino acids. As DNA, the CDR3 is TGTGCCAGCAGTTGGGGACGGGGGAGTGAAAAACTGTTTTTT. Its translation is CASSWGRGSEKLFF.

The V gene is TRBV19, the J gene TRBJ1-6; 7 bases are shared with TRBD1. V lost 5 bases and J lost 5; bases outside the gene matches: 9. The CDR3 sequence is 16 residues long. CDR1 is LNHDA, CDR2 SQIVND, per germline (reference sequence). CDR3 DNA: TGTGCCAGTAGTTCGAGACAGGGCCGGGATAATTCACCCCTCCACTTT. Translation: CASSSRQGRDNSPLHF.

The chain joins TRBV9 to TRBJ1-1; D is uncertain. V lost 0 bases and J lost 2, with 8 bases in between. The CDR3 covers 14 residues. Germline V gene data show CDR1 as SGDLS and CDR2 as YYNGEE. CDR3 region: CASSVAPKNTEAFF. DNA for the CDR3: TGTGCCAGCAGCGTAGCCCCAAAAAACACTGAAGCTTTCTTT.

The rearrangement joins TRBV11-2 to TRBJ2-6; D ambiguous. From germline, CDR1 is SGHAT and CDR2 FQNNGV. The V and J ends lost 5 bases and 0 bases respectively, with 14 bases between them. This CDR3 is built from 17 residues. The CDR3 region is CASSLLTHSSGANVLTF. The CDR3 DNA reads TGTGCCAGCAGCCTACTGACTCATAGCTCTGGGGCCAACGTCCTGACTTTC.

This rearrangement joins TRBV5-5 to TRBJ2-3, with D unclear. The CDR3 spans 15 residues. The germline gives CDR1 SGHKS, CDR2 YYEKEE (reference sequence). Trimming took off 0 bases at V and 2 bases at J, with 10 bases between the two ends. The CDR3 nucleotides read TGTGCCAGCAGCTTGGACTCCTGGTACACAGATACGCAGTATTTT. The encoded protein is CASSLDSWYTDTQYF.

The CDR3 region has the DNA TGTGCCAGCAGCGAACAGGGTAACACTGAAGCTTTCTTT. It codes for CASSEQGNTEAFF. The chain employs TRBV2 and TRBJ1-1; tentative D call: TRBD1 (6 bases). Germline lookup yields CDR1 SNHLY and CDR2 FYNNEI. The CDR3 is 13 amino acids. The V and J ends lost 6 bases and 2 bases respectively, with 10 bases between them.

This clone was seen more than once but under ten times. This rearrangement joins TRBV15 to TRBJ2-1; D ambiguous. V lost 1 base and J 5 bases, leaving 12 bases between the germline ends. CDR3 length equals 15 residues. Germline V gives CDR1 LNHNV, CDR2 YYDKDF (reference sequence). The chain's CDR3 is CATSRVPPPNNEQFF. DNA for the CDR3: TGTGCCACCAGCAGAGTTCCTCCCCCTAACAATGAGCAGTTCTTC.

By sample share, this clone is large (0.1 to 1%). The chain carries TRBV18 and TRBJ2-2, with a weak D call TRBD1 (6 bases). Germline-derived CDR1 and CDR2 are KGHSH and LQKENI. The length of the CDR3 is 17 residues. Trimming shortened V by 3 bases and J by 4 bases, and 18 bases separated the two germline ends. CDR3 loop: CASSPTDSSVITGELFF. The CDR3 nucleotides read TGTGCCAGCTCACCTACGGACAGCTCGGTAATCACCGGGGAGCTGTTTTTT.

This rearrangement joins TRBV10-3 to TRBJ1-5; 10 bases fit TRBD1. The germline gives CDR1 ENHRY, CDR2 SYGVKD. V gave up 4 bases and J gave up 2 bases; unmatched junction bases: 11. This CDR3 comprises 18 residues. The CDR3 region has the DNA TGTGCCATCAGTGGACAGGGGGCAACCGTAAACGGCAATCAGCCCCAGCATTTT. Translation: CAISGQGATVNGNQPQHF.

The J gene is TRBJ2-1, the V gene TRBV7-3; 10 nucleotides agree with TRBD2. The CDR3 loop spans 16 amino acids. Germline V gene data show CDR1 as SGHTA and CDR2 as FQGTGA. With V trimmed by 3 bases and J by 10 bases, 12 bases remained unmatched. CDR3 in amino acids: CASSLLAGGQALEQFF. The CDR3 DNA reads as TGTGCCAGCAGCTTGTTAGCGGGAGGCCAAGCCTTGGAGCAGTTCTTC.

This sequence joins TRBV5-6 and TRBJ2-3; D is unclear. The V end was cut by 0 bases, the J end by 5 bases, with 7 bases between. Germline-derived CDR1 and CDR2 are SGHDT and YYEEEE. The CDR3 runs 13 residues. The CDR3 spells CASSLGSLDTQYF. The CDR3 region has the DNA TGTGCCAGCAGCTTGGGGAGTCTAGATACGCAGTATTTT.

This clone was observed a single time. The V and J genes are TRBV18 and TRBJ2-5; 7 positions match TRBD1. The V gene end was trimmed by 3 bases and the J gene end by 7 bases; junction bases not matched to a gene: 5. CDR1 is KGHSH and CDR2 is LQKENI in the germline V gene. The CDR3 length is 13 residues. The CDR3 DNA sequence: TGTGCCAGCTCACCCGACAGGGATGGGACCCAGTACTTC. Encoded protein: CASSPDRDGTQYF. Based on the CDR3 plus reference TRBV18 and TRBJ2-5, the full variable domain is NAGVMQNPRHLVRRRGQEARLRCSPMKGHSHVYWYRQLPEEGLKFMVYLQKENIIDESGMPKERFSAEFPKEGPSILRIQQVVRGDSAAYFCASSPDRDGTQYFGPGTRLLVL.

The chain has TRBV6-4 and TRBJ1-4; weak D call: TRBD1 (6 bases). The CDR3 covers 13 residues. CDR1 MRHNA and CDR2 SNTAGT come from the germline V gene. The V gene lost 3 bases and the J gene lost 13 bases, with 15 bases spanning the gap. The CDR3 loop reads CASSEKQGSALFF. CDR3 DNA: TGTGCCAGCAGTGAAAAACAGGGCTCAGCACTGTTTTTT.